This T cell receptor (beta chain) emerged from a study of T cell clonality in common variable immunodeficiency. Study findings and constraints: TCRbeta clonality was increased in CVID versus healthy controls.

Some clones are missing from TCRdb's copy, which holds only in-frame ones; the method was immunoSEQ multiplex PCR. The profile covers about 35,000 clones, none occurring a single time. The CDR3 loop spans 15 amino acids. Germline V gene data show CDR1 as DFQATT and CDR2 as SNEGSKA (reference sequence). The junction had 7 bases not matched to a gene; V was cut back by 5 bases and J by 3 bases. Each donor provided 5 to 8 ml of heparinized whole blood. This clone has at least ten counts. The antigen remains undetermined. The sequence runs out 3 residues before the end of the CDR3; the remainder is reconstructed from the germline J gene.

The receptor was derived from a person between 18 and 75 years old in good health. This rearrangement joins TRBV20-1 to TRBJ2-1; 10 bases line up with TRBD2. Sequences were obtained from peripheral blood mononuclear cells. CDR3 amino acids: CSAQPTSGRYNEQFF. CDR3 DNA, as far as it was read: TGCAGTGCTCAACCGACTAGCGGGCGCTACAATGAG.